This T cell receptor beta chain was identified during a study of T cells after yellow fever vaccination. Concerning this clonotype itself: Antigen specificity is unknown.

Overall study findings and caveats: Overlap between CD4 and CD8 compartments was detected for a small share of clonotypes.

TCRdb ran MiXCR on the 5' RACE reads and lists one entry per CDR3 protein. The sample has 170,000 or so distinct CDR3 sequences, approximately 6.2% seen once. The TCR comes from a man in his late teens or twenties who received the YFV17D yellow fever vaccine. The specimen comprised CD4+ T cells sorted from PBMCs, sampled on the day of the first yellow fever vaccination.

CDR3: CASSFVTTSTDTQYF. In DNA form, the CDR3 reads TGTGCCAGCAGCTTCGTGACAACCAGCACAGATACGCAGTATTTT. The chain carries TRBV7-2 and TRBJ2-3; D unclear. Germline CDR1 SGHTA, CDR2 FQGNSA. With 3 bases removed from V and 0 bases from J, the gap between germline ends came to 10 bases. The CDR3 has 15 residues.